This T cell receptor (beta chain) was retrieved from a study of blood T cells in healthy people across ages. A second PCR, run for roughly 6 to 11 cycles, used a sample-barcoded 5' primer plus a J-beta primer mix. Researchers report that a template-switch adaptor with 12 random nucleotides tagged each cDNA molecule. TCRdb fed the 5' RACE reads into MiXCR, producing one record per CDR3 protein. The sample has approximately 900,000 distinct CDR3 sequences, roughly 50% seen once. This CDR3 spans 16 amino acids. From germline, CDR1 is DFQATT and CDR2 SNEGSKA (reference sequence). The germline V and J ends were trimmed by 0 bases and 2 bases, with 11 bases remaining between them.

The sequencing input was blood. The chain recombines TRBV20-1 with TRBJ1-6, with a weak D call TRBD1 (5 bases). This receptor was identified in a man younger than 40 in good health. CDR3 residues: CSARDFKGPYNSPLHF. The CDR3 region has the DNA TGCAGTGCTAGAGATTTCAAGGGGCCCTATAATTCACCCCTCCACTTT.